This TCR beta chain was recovered during a study of CD8 T cells in Susac syndrome (dated by TCRdb to between 2018 and 2020). At the level of the whole study: Repertoire sequencing was used to test whether CD8+ T cell activation and differentiation in Susac syndrome was antigen driven.

RNA was extracted using the RNeasy kit, and roughly 0.5 to 1 microgram was reverse transcribed with random hexamers. The immunoSEQ multiplex PCR assay, which covers 54 Vbeta and 13 Jbeta segments, was used to amplify TCR beta CDR3 regions. PCR amplification bias was corrected using a synthetic template baseline for primer optimization and computational correction. Per the original workflow: Reads were annotated to V, D and J genes per IMGT and analyzed with immunoSEQ Analyzer, keeping only productive sequences. Clonality was computed as one minus Shannon entropy normalized by log2 of the number of productive unique sequences. Public and private clones were assessed among the 100 most prevalent clones of each patient and control. A clone was defined as Susac-specific if it was absent from the healthy and MS cohorts, from 950 to 1,300 published viral clones and from other ImmuneACCESS disease sequences. The public reads were run again by TCRdb, first through fastp at Q25 and then through MiXCR, and only productive beta chains were kept. Rows are combined by CDR3 protein, so each entry shows the most common genes and DNA. The V and J calls were not made by the authors but by TCRdb's processing. This sample is represented by roughly 200,000 distinct CDR3 sequences; around 95% of them were singletons. The top ten clones comprise about 0.1% of the sample.

Regarding this clonotype: Its antigen is unknown. Base qualities were left out, and no much larger clone turns up one base away.

Peripheral blood CD8+ and CD4+ T cells from healthy donors, Susac syndrome patients and multiple sclerosis patients were profiled using high-throughput TCR beta sequencing. Healthy donors were included as age- and sex-matched controls. Bulk CD8+ and CD4+ T cells were purified by magnetic negative isolation, while CD8+ TEMRA cells were enriched using FACS. Blood was drawn into EDTA tubes, processed within 24 hours, and PBMCs were isolated by density gradient centrifugation. PBMCs intended for TCR sequencing were cryopreserved in liquid nitrogen and thawed later in a water bath at 37 degrees C. The sorted or isolated CD4+, CD8+ and CD8+ TEMRA cells reached a purity of at least 90%. At the junction V is shortened by 2 bases and J by 9 bases, with 13 bases in between. The germline V gene (reference sequence) provides CDR1 LGHDT and CDR2 YNNKEL. From its cysteine to its phenylalanine, the CDR3 spans 13 amino acids. Here the CDR3 DNA is all that survives: 39 bases in frame from base 1.

Results and caveats for the whole study, not just this receptor: The number of individuals in the TCR sequencing and HLA analysis was recognized as being relatively small.

Rearrangement joined TRBV3-1 to TRBJ1-1; possibly the D gene is TRBD1, per 5 matching bases. The specimen was CD4+ T cells from PBMCs. This sequence originates from a human donor in good health. The base sequence is TGTGCCAGCAGCCAAACCTACAGGAGACAAGCTTTCTTT. It translates as CASSQTYRRQAFF.